Each of the 11 T cell receptor beta chains below was sequenced from the same sample in a study of technical replicates of blood from a handful of donors. The protocol was immunoSEQ multiplex PCR, while the TCRdb copy is restricted to in-frame clones and leaves out a portion. The data hold roughly 76,000 clones, with roughly 94% observed a single time. The sequencing sample was made of T cells isolated from PBMCs. All receptors come from a human donor in good health.

The chain links TRBV10-1 to TRBJ2-3; tentatively, D is TRBD1 (6 bases). The CDR3 has 15 amino acids. From germline, CDR1 is WNHNN and CDR2 SYGVQD (reference sequence). V gave up 2 bases and J gave up 6 bases, with 15 bases separating them. The CDR3 DNA reads as TGCGCCAGCAGTGAGAACAGGGTGGCTACGGATACGCAGTATTTT. It yields the protein CASSENRVATDTQYF.

The chain recombines TRBV11-2 with TRBJ2-1, with 7 nucleotides matching TRBD2. Germline CDR1 and CDR2: SGHAT and FQNNGV. V lost 6 bases, J lost 0 bases, and 11 bases stayed unmatched. The CDR3 has 17 residues. The CDR3 DNA reads as TGTGCCAGCAGTCCGTGGGGGGGGAGTGGCTCCTACAATGAGCAGTTCTTC. The encoded protein is CASSPWGGSGSYNEQFF.

The rearrangement uses TRBV18 and TRBJ1-1; 9 positions match TRBD1. Germline loops: CDR1 KGHSH, CDR2 LQKENI. V gave up 1 base and J gave up 5 bases; unmatched junction bases: 8. The CDR3 contains 16 residues. The CDR3 is CASSPRGDRGGTEAFF. CDR3 bases: TGTGCCAGCTCACCACGGGGTGACAGGGGGGGAACTGAAGCTTTCTTT.

The rearrangement uses TRBV5-4 and TRBJ1-3; D gene ambiguous. This CDR3 contains 14 residues. CDR1 is SGHNT and CDR2 is YYREEE in the germline V gene (reference sequence). Trimming cost V 4 bases and J 0 bases, with 8 bases left between them. This CDR3 is CASSVHTSGNTIYF. DNA for the CDR3: TGTGCCAGCAGCGTCCACACCTCTGGAAACACCATATATTTT.

This clone turned up a few times. V gene TRBV15 combines with J gene TRBJ2-2; TRBD2 matches 11 bases. The length of the CDR3 is 15 residues. The V segment lost 1 base and the J segment 6 bases; nucleotides outside the gene matches: 1. Germline assignment: CDR1 LNHNV and CDR2 YYDKDF (reference sequence). The CDR3 sequence is CATSRVAGGPGELFF. The CDR3 DNA reads as TGTGCCACCAGCAGAGTAGCGGGAGGGCCCGGGGAGCTGTTTTTT.

The gene calls are TRBV5-1 and TRBJ2-5, with TRBD2 matching 11 bases. Trimming removed 2 bases from V and 5 bases from J; junction bases left unmatched: 8. From germline, CDR1 is SGHRS and CDR2 YFSETQ. The CDR3 has 16 residues. The CDR3 is CASSLTSGSVPETQYF. As DNA, the CDR3 is TGCGCCAGCAGCTTAACTAGCGGGAGTGTCCCCGAGACCCAGTACTTC.

The chain joins TRBV4-1 to TRBJ1-2; 8 nucleotides line up with TRBD1. V shed 3 bases and J 7 bases; nucleotides not matched to a gene: 7. Germline loops: CDR1 MGHRA, CDR2 YSYEKL. The CDR3 has 14 amino acids. CDR3: CASSHKQGEGGYTF. The CDR3 DNA sequence: TGCGCCAGCAGCCATAAACAGGGGGAAGGTGGCTACACCTTC.

The chain employs TRBV5-1 and TRBJ2-2; 7 bases are a match to TRBD1. Germline V gene sequence: CDR1 SGHRS, CDR2 YFSETQ. There are 15 residues in the CDR3. V was clipped by 0 bases and J by 3 bases; unmatched bases: 2. CDR3 amino acids: CASSLGQGDTGELFF. The CDR3 DNA reads TGCGCCAGCAGCTTGGGGCAGGGGGACACCGGGGAGCTGTTTTTT.

The chain employs TRBV6-1 and TRBJ2-7; the D is unclear. The germline gives CDR1 MNHNS, CDR2 SASEGT. Trimming removed 8 bases at V and 3 bases at J, with 20 bases between. There are 15 residues in the CDR3. CDR3 amino acids: CASLLMQASFYEQYF. CDR3 bases: TGTGCCAGCCTTTTGATGCAAGCCTCCTTCTACGAGCAGTACTTC.

The V call is TRBV4-1, the J call TRBJ2-4; 7 positions match TRBD1. The junction had 5 bases not matched to a gene; V was cut back by 3 bases and J by 0 bases. The CDR3 consists of 16 residues. Per germline, CDR1 MGHRA and CDR2 YSYEKL. CDR3 bases: TGCGCCAGCAGCCACCTAAGGGGGCTAGCCAAAAACATTCAGTACTTC. This translates into CASSHLRGLAKNIQYF.

The rearrangement uses TRBV6-5 and TRBJ1-6; perhaps TRBD1 as D (6 bases). V gave up 6 bases and J gave up 8 bases, with 17 bases separating them. CDR1 is MNHEY, CDR2 SVGAGI, per germline. The CDR3 runs to 15 residues. The CDR3 DNA sequence: TGTGCCAGCAGCACAGGGTTAGAAGCGTATTCACCCCTCCACTTT. It encodes CASSTGLEAYSPLHF.